This T cell receptor (beta chain) is from a study of shared clonotypes between healthy human individuals (dated by TCRdb to the early 2020s). General notes on the study: Two women and a few men aged 18 to 49 years were included in the cohort. For each donor, CD4 naive and CD4 memory were each run on three plates, CD8 naive on two plates, and CD8 memory on one plate. To estimate repertoire size and how much clonotypes are shared between individuals, the study performed deep sequencing of blood TCR repertoires from about five healthy adults. Different laboratories and diverse techniques were used to prepare libraries and sequence TCR repertoires, to increase sequencing depth and limit assay-specific biases. Leukapheresis yielded between about 0.8 and 8.9 billion PBMCs per donor. The paper's findings and limits, for the study overall: Across four donors, 4.5% to 6.5% of naive CD4, more than 3% of naive CD8, 2.3% of memory CD4, and roughly 0.4% of memory CD8 clonotypes were shared. Because the study included a small number of donors, the genetic and exposure-history diversity represented was limited. Sampling was restricted to blood, and TCR repertoires in tissue are likely to differ from TCR repertoires in blood. Estimated clonotype richness was generally larger for naive than for memory subsets. Compared with non-shared clonotypes, the clonotypes found in all four sorted-subset donors had higher generation probabilities. Pairwise subsampling indicated that sequencing depth was expected to affect the degree of clonotype sharing among donors. Even with the large sequencing depth, rarefaction of the sorted-subset datasets indicated that sequencing was incomplete.

The CDR3 runs 13 residues from the cysteine to the phenylalanine. The DNA shown is the 39-base CDR3, in frame from base 1. The germline V gene provides CDR1 SGDLS and CDR2 YYNGEE. From V the trimming removes 4 bases and from J it removes 5 bases, while the gene matches leave 2 bases of the junction unaccounted for. Using the deep immunoSEQ assay, TCR CDR3 regions were amplified from genomic DNA by multiplex PCR. For each cell subset, the extracted genomic DNA was distributed evenly across all wells of several immunoSEQ 96-well plates, and each plate served as one replicate. For sorted subsets, each replicate PCR was loaded with 200 ng genomic DNA, equivalent to 30,000 or so T cell genomes. Purified libraries were measured with a Qubit 3.0 fluorometer, size-checked on a Bioanalyzer 2100, and measured again with the KAPA Library Quantification kit. Every immunoSEQ 96-well plate was sequenced on a dedicated single-read 150-cycle Illumina NextSeq 550 flow cell. Concerning the study's data processing: Because the immunoSEQ output included only junctional sequences and no quality scores, the filtering could not be the same as the filtering used for full-length reads. Sequences were annotated with PyIR, a Python wrapper for IgBLAST v1.9, using IMGT germline references to assign V/J genes and CDR3. Any read was removed if the V/J assignment was weak (E-value above 1e-6), the CDR3 was missing, or the read contained stop codons, out-of-frame junctions, or ambiguous translated residues. A V3J clonotype was defined by an identical inferred V gene, J gene, and CDR3 amino acid sequence. To compute the percentage overlap between repertoires, the number of shared unique clonotypes was divided by the size of the smaller repertoire. Richness of each repertoire was evaluated using RTK rarefaction, the Chao1 estimator, and Recon v2.1 estimates of unobserved clonotypes. Generation probabilities for all TCRbeta clonotypes obtained by the gDNA method from a handful of donors were computed using OLGA. Entries here come from immuneACCESS through TCRdb and include only in-frame sequences with V and J called. Some clones fail to appear in such tables; in the studies checked, an unresolved V gene covers under half of the shortfall, and the cause of the remainder is unknown. V and J calls and clone size are as listed in that table; D and trimming were resolved from the DNA. For this sample there are about 1.9 million clones; roughly 95% appear just once. The ten largest account for around 1.8% of the sample.

For the CD8 naive samples, CD45RO-negative cells were positively selected for CCR7, yielding a CD45RA+CCR7+ population from which TemRA cells were excluded. Donors were healthy HIV-negative adults with no recently reported acute infections or vaccinations. Only Caucasian adults living in Nashville, Tennessee, USA were represented among the donors. Blood was collected by leukapheresis, and PBMCs were isolated by Ficoll-Histopaque density gradient centrifugation and then cryopreserved in liquid nitrogen vapor phase. Purity and quantity of every magnetically sorted T cell population were checked by analytical flow cytometry. From each sorted fraction, genomic DNA was isolated and quantified by UV absorbance on a Nanodrop 2000c. As regards this clone: The antigen it binds to is not known. No base quality information exists; no much larger clone differs at one position. The same CDR3 arises from other DNA sequences in this sample as well.

The clonotype comes from a man aged 18 to 29 in good health. Some clones in this sample may be carry-over from other donors' samples. The sequenced sample consisted of naive CD8+ T cells from PBMCs. Read against the paper, the sample's cell subset or site label means: CD45RA+CCR7+. The chain uses TRBV9 and TRBJ2-5; 10 junctional bases match TRBD1. DNA sequence: TGTGCCAGCAGCAGGGACAGGGGTGAGACCCAGTACTTC. Translated, it gives CASSRDRGETQYF.